This T cell receptor beta chain was recovered during a study of siplizumab effects on memory and regulatory T cells. On this clone: The antigen remains undetermined.

Germline CDR1 and CDR2: SGHTA and FQGTGA. The CDR3 loop spans 17 amino acids. The J segment lost 5 bases and the V segment lost 2 bases, leaving 9 bases of the junction unmatched. The authors cocultured the mixed lymphocyte reaction cells at 37 degrees C for about six days. The table came from immunoSEQ multiplex PCR; TCRdb's copy has only in-frame clones and leaves some out. The table lists almost 20,000 clones, 44% of them singletons. The genes are TRBV7-3 and TRBJ2-2; TRBD2 matches 9 bases. The receptor was derived from a human donor in good health; the cells came from an allogeneic mixed lymphocyte reaction. Some clones in this sample may be carry-over from other donors' samples. Sequenced: CFSE-low (dividing) CD4+ T cells sorted from an allogeneic mixed lymphocyte reaction. The DNA of the CDR3 is TGTGCCAGCAGCTTAGTCGTGCTAGCGGGACGGACCGGGGAGCTGTTTTTT. Its protein is CASSLVVLAGRTGELFF.